This TCR beta chain appears in the sequencing data of a study of regulatory T cells in long-lasting Graves disease. This clonotype was recorded many times. To make TCR beta libraries, researchers used iRepertoire HTBI primers and Arm-PCR of CDR3 regions. Each CDR3 protein gets one entry after TCRdb re-called the multiplex PCR reads with MiXCR. This repertoire shows about 450,000 distinct CDR3 sequences, 13% to 15% found once; its top ten account for 17%. The time point denotes: newly diagnosed GD, antithyroid drugs for less than 3 months. Extracted PBMC RNA gave rise to the TCR library. Patients were from an endocrinology department in Xi'an, China. Germline V CDR1 and CDR2: SGHRS, YFSETQ. The CDR3 totals 16 residues. Trimming shortened V by 0 bases and J by 5 bases, and 16 bases separated the two germline ends. These same data were also listed under a study on T cells in Graves' hyperthyroidism and ophthalmopathy. That investigation notes: Primed by the HTBI set, a first-round RT-PCR was run on the TCR CDR3.

The chain recombines TRBV5-1 with TRBJ2-3, with D possibly TRBD2 on 5 matching bases. Here the sequenced sample was peripheral blood mononuclear cells (PBMCs), taken at new diagnosis, from a patient treated with antithyroid drugs. This clonotype was sampled from a woman aged 45-60 years with Graves disease. The CDR3 region is CASSLELRVGGDTQYF. CDR3 DNA sequence: TGCGCCAGCAGCTTGGAGCTAAGGGTAGGAGGAGATACGCAGTATTTT.